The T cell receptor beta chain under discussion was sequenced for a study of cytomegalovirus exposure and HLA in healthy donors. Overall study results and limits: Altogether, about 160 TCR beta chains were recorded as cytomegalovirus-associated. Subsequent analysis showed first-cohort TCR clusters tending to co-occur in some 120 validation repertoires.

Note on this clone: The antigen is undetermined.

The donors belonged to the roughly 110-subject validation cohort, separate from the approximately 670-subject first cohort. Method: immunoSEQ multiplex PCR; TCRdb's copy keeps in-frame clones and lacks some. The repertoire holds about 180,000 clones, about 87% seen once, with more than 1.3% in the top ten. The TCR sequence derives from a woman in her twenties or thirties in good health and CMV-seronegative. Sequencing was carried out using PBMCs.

CDR3 DNA: TGCGCCAGCAGCCAGGACAGGACCTCTGGAAACACCATATATTTT. Translation: CASSQDRTSGNTIYF. The V and J genes are TRBV4-3 and TRBJ1-3; 7 nucleotides line up with TRBD1. The V and J ends lost 3 bases and 0 bases, in that order; junction bases with no gene match: 2. The CDR3 spans 15 residues. From germline, CDR1 is LGHNA and CDR2 YSLEER.